This T cell receptor (beta chain) was profiled in a study of cytotoxic CD8 clonotypes in ibrutinib-treated CLL. The planned depth of sequencing spanned 1 in 200,000 to 1 in 1 million T cells. Data came from immunoSEQ multiplex PCR; TCRdb stores just in-frame clones and leaves some out. The table has 150,000 or so clones, more than 80% seen once. Findings and limits, study-wide: Starting clonality was above that of age-matched healthy donors and tracked circulating CD8+ T-cell counts. Clonality grew at ibrutinib response; at progression, it decreased back toward baseline.

CDR3 length: 16 amino acids. The germline CDR1 and CDR2 sequences are SGDLS and YYNGEE. V dropped 0 bases and J dropped 8; count of bases not matched to a gene: 8. This clone has a handful of counts. Its target is not known. This TCR was recovered from a human donor with chronic lymphocytic leukemia. The chain couples TRBV9 to TRBJ2-1, with TRBD2 matching 10 bases. The specimen comprised PBMCs, sampled after 24 months of ibrutinib treatment. The CDR3 region is CASSVDGLAGVDEQFF. CDR3 coding DNA: TGTGCCAGCAGCGTAGATGGGCTAGCGGGAGTTGATGAGCAGTTCTTC.